This T cell receptor beta chain was identified in a study of human T cells and chemical hapten exposure (TCRdb year 2021). General notes on the study: For sensitization, 2% DPC in acetone was applied to a roughly 2 cm by roughly 2 cm area of upper inner arm skin. The study tracked peripheral blood TCR repertoire changes in vivo during primary and secondary sensitization to the hapten diphenylcyclopropenone (DPC) in alopecia patients. Blood samples were taken from patients before sensitization (week 0) and at 2, 6 and about 24 weeks after DPC sensitization. Blood for TCR sequencing was provided by twenty-nine alopecia patients at one to four time points (pre-sensitization, 2, 6 and 24 weeks). The libraries were sequenced as a pool, and the TCR yield per sample differed mostly because of small variations in library volumes within the pool. The mostly female patient cohort included alopecia areata with under or over 50% scalp involvement, alopecia totalis and alopecia universalis. Patch testing was done on the upper back using Finn chambers containing 0.01% DPC, and results were scored after 6 days according to International Contact Dermatitis Research Group standards. Patients additionally received weekly therapeutic DPC doses to the scalp throughout the roughly 25-week study period.

The sample's time point label, in plain terms: patch test 2, 6 weeks after DPC sensitization. What the treatment or condition label conveys for this sample: therapeutic diphenylcyclopropenone sensitization with weekly scalp DPC. At each patch-test visit, blood was drawn before the patch test was applied. Patients were eligible if aged 18 to 70, diagnosed with alopecia and judged suitable for DPC therapy, and pregnant patients were excluded. Total RNA was extracted from unfractionated whole blood that had been collected in Tempus Blood RNA tubes. Overall study outcomes, separate from this receptor: Repeated subsampling changed both the strength of the expansion versus patch-test correlation and the threshold at which the correlation became significant. The number of PT1 expanded TCRs positively correlated with patch test score, significant at thresholds 8, 16 and 32 but not 4. The number of TCRs above 1 in 1000 frequency did not change with DPC sensitization; there was no evidence of global repertoire structure alterations. Because all patients had alopecia, a presumed autoimmune disease, the immune response of the patients might differ from that of healthy individuals. Expanded TCRs formed significantly more large CDR3 similarity clusters than pre-sensitization or healthy control sets, consistent with antigen-driven responses.

Preparation of the library involved RACE. Sequencing was performed on a NextSeq 500. During library preparation, unique molecular identifiers were attached to individual cDNA molecules so that TCRs could be counted quantitatively and reproducibly. For every blood RNA sample, sequencing covered both the TCR alpha and TCR beta chains. Turning to the authors' computational methods: Samples had a median of approximately 93,000 TCRs, with a range from roughly 23,224 to 700,000. The Decombinator software suite was used to annotate V, J and CDR3 in the TCR reads. For the PS versus PT1 abundance plots, all samples were subsampled to the same number of TCRs (28,000). TCRs were defined as expanded if absent before sensitization and observed at least eight times at the 2-week time point. TCRdb itself trimmed the public reads at Q25 with fastp, ran MiXCR and retained productive beta chains. Rows merge per CDR3 protein into single entries with the most common DNA and genes. TCRdb's processing, not the authors', yielded these V and J calls. The table for this sample lists approximately 92,000 distinct CDR3 sequences; about an eighth of them were counted only once. Jointly, the top ten make up more than 3% of the sample.

Remarks on this clonotype: Its antigen target is currently unknown. One base away there is no much larger clone; base qualities are not given.

Its CDR3 holds 16 amino acids, cysteine through phenylalanine. Only the CDR3 portion is preserved as DNA: 48 bases, with reading frame beginning at the first base. V loses 10 bases at its end and J loses 8 bases; junction bases beyond the gene matches: 15. The material sequenced was whole blood, taken in connection with sensitization to the hapten diphenylcyclopropenone (DPC). The origin of this receptor is a woman aged 40 to 50 with alopecia areata. Some clones in this sample may be carry-over from other donors' samples. This sequence uses TRBV12-3 or TRBV12-4 and TRBJ2-1, and TRBD2 matches 12 of the central bases. The DNA sequence is given as TGTGCCACCCAGGGGATTCTAGCGGGAGGGCTCTATGAGCAGTTCTTC. This codes for CATQGILAGGLYEQFF.